The 16 T cell receptor beta chains below were found in one sample sequenced in a study of vaccination and CD4 T cells after COVID-19. Each CDR3 protein gets one entry after TCRdb re-called the PCR reads with MiXCR. Here the sample spans about 15,000 distinct CDR3 sequences, less than 70% being singletons. The specimen comprised CD4+ T cells from blood, sampled after SARS-CoV-2 vaccination. The receptor set was obtained from a human donor who had recovered from COVID-19.

This clonotype was counted once. The chain uses TRBV21-1 and TRBJ2-2; TRBD1 reflects the table's D call only, with no check against the DNA. TRBV21-1 is annotated as a pseudogene. The CDR3 sequence is 18 residues long. CDR3 residues: CASSHKEGAGGFPGELFF. Here the CDR3 DNA reads TGTGCCAGCAGCCATAAAGAAGGGGCAGGGGGCTTTCCCGGGGAGCTGTTTTTT.

The chain is built from TRBV20-1 and TRBJ1-1, with D possibly TRBD1 on 6 matching bases. Germline V gene lookup returns CDR1 DFQATT and CDR2 SNEGSKA (reference sequence). V was cut by 3 bases and J by 0 bases, with 14 bases left in between. The CDR3 has 15 residues. This CDR3 reads CSASTGQEMNTEAFF. In nucleotides, the CDR3 is TGCAGTGCTAGTACGGGACAAGAAATGAACACTGAAGCTTTCTTT.

This clonotype was detected only once. The chain has TRBV23-1 and TRBJ2-5; the D gene could be TRBD1 or TRBD2 (5 bases each). TRBV23-1 is recorded as an ORF, its role being uncertain. The CDR3 has 16 amino acids. Deletions cut 2 bases from V and 4 bases from J, with 17 bases between. CDR3 in DNA: TGCGCCAGCAGTCAAAGGGCAGGGTCGGCGGGAGAGACCCAGTACTTC. Translating gives CASSQRAGSAGETQYF.

CDR3: CASSYLFRETQYF. Here the CDR3 DNA reads TGTGCCAGCAGTTATCTCTTCCGGGAGACCCAGTACTTC. The chain combines TRBV6-5 with TRBJ2-5; the D is unclear. Germline V CDR1 and CDR2: MNHEY, SVGAGI. The length of the CDR3 is 13 residues. Deletions cut 3 bases from V and 5 bases from J, with 10 bases between.

The chain links TRBV19 to TRBJ2-1; D might be TRBD1 (5 bases). Germline values: CDR1 LNHDA, CDR2 SQIVND (reference sequence). The V gene lost 3 bases and the J gene lost 4 bases, with 16 bases spanning the gap. The CDR3 contains 16 residues. The CDR3 DNA is TGTGCCAGTAGTATGAAGTGGGGCGGATTATACAATGAGCAGTTCTTC. It encodes CASSMKWGGLYNEQFF.

The J gene is TRBJ1-2, the V gene TRBV7-6; tentative D call: TRBD1 (5 bases). The CDR3 has 15 residues. Germline-derived CDR1 and CDR2 are SGHVS and FNYEAQ. V was clipped by 5 bases and J by 6 bases, with 19 bases between them. CDR3 bases: TGTGCCAGCAGCCCAGGGTTACAGGAGAGCCATGGCTACACCTTC. Translation gives CASSPGLQESHGYTF.

This clonotype was seen a few times. The chain joins TRBV15 to TRBJ1-1; TRBD1 agrees at 7 bases. The V gene end was trimmed by 0 bases and the J gene end by 0 bases; junction bases not matched to a gene: 4. This CDR3 is built from 16 residues. From germline, CDR1 is LNHNV and CDR2 YYDKDF (reference sequence). DNA of the CDR3: TGTGCCACCAGCAGAGAAACAGGGGCCCTGAACACTGAAGCTTTCTTT. Translating gives CATSRETGALNTEAFF.

J is TRBJ2-7 and V is TRBV20-1; the match to TRBD2 covers 10 bases. CDR1 and CDR2 (germline): DFQATT, SNEGSKA (reference sequence). J was trimmed by 5 bases and V by 6 bases; bases with no gene match: 10. The CDR3 consists of 14 residues. The CDR3 loop reads CSAYDLAGVNEQYF. CDR3 sequence (DNA): TGCAGTGCCTACGATCTAGCGGGAGTAAACGAGCAGTACTTC.

The chain couples TRBV19 to TRBJ1-5; 10 nucleotides align to TRBD1. Looked up from germline, CDR1 is LNHDA and CDR2 is SQIVND (reference sequence). CDR3 length equals 15 residues. J was trimmed by 4 bases and V by 6 bases; bases with no gene match: 6. The CDR3 DNA reads as TGTGCCAGTAGCCCGGGACAGGGGAGAAATCAGCCCCAGCATTTT. Translating gives CASSPGQGRNQPQHF.

This clonotype was observed once. The chain employs TRBV10-3 and TRBJ2-7, with TRBD1 as a possible D gene (5 bases). Germline V lookup: CDR1 ENHRY, CDR2 SYGVKD. V lost 3 bases to trimming and J lost 5 bases, with 23 bases between them. This CDR3 comprises 17 residues. The CDR3 DNA is TGTGCCATCAGTGAAGTGGCGTCGAGACAGTTTACCCACGAGCAGTACTTC. Translated: CAISEVASRQFTHEQYF.

This chain joins TRBV25-1 and TRBJ2-1, with 8 bases lining up with TRBD2. Germline V gene sequence: CDR1 MGHDK, CDR2 SYGVNS. V gave up 6 bases and J gave up 0 bases; unmatched junction bases: 7. The CDR3 runs 16 residues. This chain's CDR3 is CASRSSSGSSYNEQFF. DNA for the CDR3: TGTGCCAGCAGAAGCTCGAGCGGGAGCTCCTACAATGAGCAGTTCTTC.

This clonotype appeared a few times. V usage is TRBV10-3 and J usage is TRBJ1-1; 7 bases agree with TRBD1. Germline lookup yields CDR1 ENHRY and CDR2 SYGVKD. CDR3 length equals 13 residues. With V trimmed by 4 bases and J by 4 bases, 3 bases remained unmatched. In DNA, the CDR3 is TGTGCCATCAGTGGCCGGGACAGCACTGAAGCTTTCTTT. It is translated as CAISGRDSTEAFF.

This clonotype was seen a handful of times. The chain links TRBV20-1 to TRBJ1-6; 8 nucleotides match TRBD1. CDR3 length: 15 residues. With V trimmed by 2 bases and J by 6 bases, 6 bases remained unmatched. Germline V lookup: CDR1 DFQATT, CDR2 SNEGSKA (reference sequence). This CDR3 is CSARTTGGGNSPLHF. CDR3 nucleotides: TGCAGTGCTAGAACAACAGGGGGTGGTAATTCACCCCTCCACTTT.

The chain combines TRBV4-2 with TRBJ2-7; 10 positions agree with TRBD2. The CDR3 extends over 13 amino acids. From germline, CDR1 is LGHNA and CDR2 YNFKEQ. Unmatched junction bases numbered 4, after V lost 6 bases and J lost 5 bases. The CDR3 bases are TGTGCCAGCAGAGAACTAGCGGGAAACGAGCAGTACTTC. Its protein is CASRELAGNEQYF.

This clonotype has just one count. J is TRBJ2-7 and V is TRBV30; 10 bases align to TRBD2. CDR1 and CDR2 from the germline V gene are GTSNPN and SVGIG (reference sequence). CDR3 length: 13 residues. The V gene end was trimmed by 4 bases and the J gene end by 3 bases; junction bases not matched to a gene: 3. CDR3 amino acids: CAWTGTSDYEQYF. CDR3 DNA sequence: TGTGCCTGGACCGGGACTAGCGACTACGAGCAGTACTTC.

The chain uses TRBV28 and TRBJ2-7, with D uncertain. The CDR3 totals 14 residues. CDR1 MDHEN and CDR2 SYDVKM come from the germline V gene. V lost 7 bases to trimming and J lost 2 bases, with 15 bases between them. The CDR3 sequence is CASKVEGNTYEQYF. CDR3 DNA: TGTGCCAGCAAGGTGGAAGGGAACACCTACGAGCAGTACTTC.